Listed below are T cell receptor beta chains from one sample, sequenced in a study of blood T cells in healthy people across ages. One entry per CDR3 protein results from TCRdb running MiXCR on the 5' RACE reads. The sample consists of roughly 1.7 million distinct CDR3 sequences, 30% to 40% of them appearing once. The specimen sequenced was blood. These receptors were collected from a woman in her twenties or thirties in good health. CDR3s include the opening cysteine and the closing phenylalanine or tryptophan. A D gene is named only where the DNA matches it firmly. Not every row has a clone size; where given, it reads once, few, many or a size class.

V gene	D gene	clone size	J gene	CDR3 DNA	CDR3 protein
TRBV10-3	TRBD1	-	TRBJ2-3	TGTGCCATCAGGGACAGGGATGGGGGAACAGATACGCAGTATTTT	CAIRDRDGGTDTQYF
TRBV27	-	-	TRBJ2-5	TGTGCCAGCAGTTCCAAGACAGTGCAAGAGACCCAGTACTTC	CASSSKTVQETQYF
TRBV6-2/TRBV6-3	-	-	TRBJ2-7	TGTGCCAGCAGTTACGGGGCTGCCGAGCAGTACTTC	CASSYGAAEQYF
TRBV20-1	-	-	TRBJ2-4	TGCAGTGCTAGAGTGGGGCAGGCCCCCGGCATTCAGTACTTC	CSARVGQAPGIQYF
TRBV5-3	-	-	TRBJ2-1	TGTGCCAGAAGCGGCGCAGGGGAGAGCAATGAGCAGTTCTTC	CARSGAGESNEQFF
TRBV28	-	-	TRBJ2-3	TGTGCCAGCAGTTTTTCCGTGGGGGGACTGGCGGAAACTACGCAGTATTTT	CASSFSVGGLAETTQYF
TRBV3-1	-	few	TRBJ2-7	TGTGCCGGCAGCCCCGAGGGCCGGAGCATTTCCTACGAGCAGTACTTC	CAGSPEGRSISYEQYF
TRBV7-8	TRBD2	-	TRBJ2-5	TGTGCCAGCAGCTTATTAGGTAGCGGGAGGGCGATAGAGACCCAGTACTTC	CASSLLGSGRAIETQYF
TRBV4-2	-	few	TRBJ2-2	TGTGCCAGCAGCCCCCACGCACAGGCGAACACCGGGGAGCTGTTTTTT	CASSPHAQANTGELFF
TRBV13	TRBD2	few	TRBJ2-3	TGTGCCAGCAGCTCGGGACTAGCAAGCACAGATACGCAGTATTTT	CASSSGLASTDTQYF
TRBV20-1	-	few	TRBJ2-1	TGCAGTGCTAGACCAATGCGGTCGAGCTCCTACAATGAGCAGTTCTTC	CSARPMRSSSYNEQFF
TRBV7-9	-	-	TRBJ1-1	TGTGCCAGCATTCTAAGGGGAGGAACTGAAGCTTTCTTT	CASILRGGTEAFF
TRBV18	-	few	TRBJ1-2	TGTGCCAGCTCACCGGACGAGGGCTACACCTTC	CASSPDEGYTF
TRBV28	TRBD2	-	TRBJ2-5	TGTGCCAGCAGTTCACGACTAGCGGGCCGGCAAGAGACCCAGTACTTC	CASSSRLAGRQETQYF
TRBV3-1	-	-	TRBJ1-5	TGTGCCAGCAGCCTAAGCAGGAGGCAGCCCCAGCATTTT	CASSLSRRQPQHF
TRBV7-2	TRBD2	many	TRBJ2-1	TGTGCCAGCAGCTTCGCTAGCGGCTACAATGAGCAGTTCTTC	CASSFASGYNEQFF
TRBV5-4	-	-	TRBJ2-7	TGTGCCAGCAGCTTCGAGGGCTCCTACGAGCAGTACTTC	CASSFEGSYEQYF
TRBV28	-	-	TRBJ1-2	TGTGCCAGCAGCTCCCCTATCTATGGCTACACCTTC	CASSSPIYGYTF
TRBV20-1	-	-	TRBJ2-7	TGCAGTGCTAGCGGCAGCGTTTACGAGCAGTACTTC	CSASGSVYEQYF
TRBV11-2	TRBD2	-	TRBJ2-3	TGTGCCAGCAGCTTAGGCGAGCGGGAGTCGCAGTATTTT	CASSLGERESQYF
TRBV30	-	-	TRBJ1-2	TGTGCCTGGAGTGCGGGTTCCTTTGGCTACACCTTC	CAWSAGSFGYTF
TRBV28	-	-	TRBJ2-1	TGTGCCGTGAGTGGGAGGTCCTACAATGAGCAGTTCTTC	CAVSGRSYNEQFF
TRBV12-3/TRBV12-4	-	-	TRBJ1-1	TGTGCCAGCAGTTTAGGAGGCGGGGCTGAAGCTTTCTTT	CASSLGGGAEAFF
TRBV29-1	TRBD2	many	TRBJ2-3	TGCAGCGTTCGGGGGACTAGCGGCCTCCGTCCTAGCACAGATACGCAGTATTTT	CSVRGTSGLRPSTDTQYF
TRBV20-1	-	-	TRBJ2-7	TGCAGTGCTAGAGTGGATGGCCCGAGGGCCGAGCAGTACTTC	CSARVDGPRAEQYF
TRBV5-1	-	once	TRBJ2-3	TGCGCCAGCAGCTCGCGGGACCATACAGATACGCAGTATTTT	CASSSRDHTDTQYF
TRBV12-3/TRBV12-4	-	-	TRBJ1-2	TGTGCCAGCAGGAACGGATACTATGGCTACACCTTC	CASRNGYYGYTF
TRBV27	TRBD1	-	TRBJ2-7	TGTGCCAGTAGTTTATCTATCGGACAGGGGGTAATCTACAATGAGCAGTACTTC	CASSLSIGQGVIYNEQYF
TRBV12-3/TRBV12-4	-	few	TRBJ2-2	TGTGCCAGCAGTCGGAGGGCGGACACCGGGGAGCTGTTTTTT	CASSRRADTGELFF
TRBV6-1	TRBD2	-	TRBJ2-5	TGTGCCAGCAGCAGCGGGGGGGACCCAGAGACCCAGTACTTC	CASSSGGDPETQYF
TRBV28	-	-	TRBJ2-7	TGTGCCAGTATCCCAGGGAGCTCCTACGAGCAGTACTTC	CASIPGSSYEQYF
TRBV29-1	TRBD2	many	TRBJ2-7	TGCAGCGTCGGAAGGACTAGCGGGAGCTACGAGCAGTACTTC	CSVGRTSGSYEQYF
TRBV2	-	few	TRBJ2-4	TGTGCCAGCAGTGAAGGCCCCACGGCCATTCAGTACTTC	CASSEGPTAIQYF
TRBV9	TRBD1	few	TRBJ2-7	TGTGCCAGCAGCGTAGGAGTAGCAGGGGGCTACGAGCAGTACTTC	CASSVGVAGGYEQYF
TRBV28	TRBD2	-	TRBJ2-1	TGTGCCAGCAGTTCGACTAGCGGGAGCCTGTCCAATGAGCAGTTCTTC	CASSSTSGSLSNEQFF
TRBV28	-	-	TRBJ2-5	TGTGCCAGCAGTTTTACCAGGGAAGGGCAAGAGACCCAGTACTTC	CASSFTREGQETQYF
TRBV18	TRBD1	-	TRBJ1-1	TGTGCCAGCTCACGAGAACAGGGGGGCACTGAAGCTTTCTTT	CASSREQGGTEAFF
TRBV4-1	-	many	TRBJ2-6	TGCGCCAGCAGCCAAGGACACTCTGGGGCCAACGTCCTGACTTTC	CASSQGHSGANVLTF
TRBV12-3/TRBV12-4	TRBD1	-	TRBJ1-4	TGTGCCAGCAGCCAGGGGGTTGTTAATGAAAAACGGTTTTTT	CASSQGVVNEKRFF
TRBV24-1	-	-	TRBJ2-1	TGTGCCACCAGTGATAGGTACTCCTACAATGAGCAGTTCTTC	CATSDRYSYNEQFF
TRBV4-1	TRBD2	many	TRBJ2-7	TGCGCCAGCAGCCAAGCTTCTCAGGCGGGGGCCTACGAGCAGTACTTC	CASSQASQAGAYEQYF
TRBV20-1	TRBD2	-	TRBJ2-1	TGCAGTGCTAGAGTTGGGGCGGGGGGACATCGTAGCAATGAGCAGTTCTTC	CSARVGAGGHRSNEQFF
TRBV5-1	TRBD2	many	TRBJ2-7	TGCGCCAGCAGCCCCTTAGCGGGGGAACTAGACGAGCAGTACTTC	CASSPLAGELDEQYF
TRBV20-1	TRBD2	-	TRBJ2-7	TGCAGTGCTCGGACTAGCGAGTACGAGCAGTACTTC	CSARTSEYEQYF
TRBV2	TRBD1	-	TRBJ2-5	TGTGCCAGCAGAGCCGGGACAGTACAAGAGACCCAGTACTTC	CASRAGTVQETQYF
TRBV11-1	-	-	TRBJ2-1	TGTGCCAGCAGCCCGACCCCGGGGGATCACAATGAGCAGTTCTTC	CASSPTPGDHNEQFF
TRBV27	-	many	TRBJ1-2	TGTGCCAGCAGTCCCTATCCCGACAGAATTGGCTACACCTTC	CASSPYPDRIGYTF
TRBV20-1	TRBD1	few	TRBJ2-2	TGCAGTGCTAGAGATCCAGGGGGACACACCGGGGAGCTGTTTTTT	CSARDPGGHTGELFF
TRBV28	-	-	TRBJ2-3	TGTGCCAGCAGTTTGATCCCCAAACCGGATACGCATTATTTT	CASSLIPKPDTHYF
TRBV4-1	-	few	TRBJ2-7	TGCGCCAGCGCAGCGGGCGGATTCGGGGTCTACGAGCAGTACTTC	CASAAGGFGVYEQYF
TRBV29-1	-	many	TRBJ2-1	TGCGGGGCGGGCAAGAATGAGCAGTTCTTC	CGAGKNEQFF
TRBV13	TRBD1	-	TRBJ1-1	TGTGCCAGCAGCTTGGGGACAGAAACTGAAGCTTTCTTT	CASSLGTETEAFF